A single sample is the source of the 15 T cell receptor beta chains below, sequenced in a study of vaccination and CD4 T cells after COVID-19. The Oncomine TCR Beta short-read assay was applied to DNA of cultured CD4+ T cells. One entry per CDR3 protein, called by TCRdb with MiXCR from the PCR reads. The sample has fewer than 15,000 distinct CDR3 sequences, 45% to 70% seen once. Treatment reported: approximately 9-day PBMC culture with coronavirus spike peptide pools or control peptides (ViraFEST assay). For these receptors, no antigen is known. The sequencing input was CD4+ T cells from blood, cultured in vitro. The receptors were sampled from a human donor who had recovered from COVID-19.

The CDR3 protein is CASSLKASDLQTQYF. CDR3 sequence (DNA): TGTGCCAGCAGTTTAAAAGCGTCAGACCTACAGACCCAGTACTTC. The chain links TRBV28 to TRBJ2-5; D is undetermined. There are 15 residues in the CDR3. Trimming stripped 2 bases from V and 6 bases from J, with 16 bases between. Germline V lookup: CDR1 MDHEN, CDR2 SYDVKM.

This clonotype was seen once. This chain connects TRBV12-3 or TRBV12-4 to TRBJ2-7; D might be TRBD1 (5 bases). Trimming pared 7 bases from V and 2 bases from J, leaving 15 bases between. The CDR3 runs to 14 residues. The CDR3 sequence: CASNDPRAPYEQYF. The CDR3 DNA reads TGTGCCAGCAACGACCCCAGGGCCCCCTACGAGCAGTACTTC.

The CDR3 nucleotides read TGTGCCAGCAGTTTATTTTTAGCGACAAACACCGGGGAGCTGTTTTTT. Encoded protein: CASSLFLATNTGELFF. V and J are TRBV27 and TRBJ2-2; weak D call: TRBD2 (5 bases). This CDR3 spans 16 amino acids. The V gene lost 1 base and the J gene lost 2 bases, with 11 bases spanning the gap. Germline V lookup: CDR1 MNHEY, CDR2 SMNVEV (reference sequence).

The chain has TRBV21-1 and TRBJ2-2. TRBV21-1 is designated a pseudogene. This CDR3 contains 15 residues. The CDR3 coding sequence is TGTGCCAGCAGCCTTGGTGTCACCAACACCGGGGAGCTGTTTTTT. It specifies CASSLGVTNTGELFF.

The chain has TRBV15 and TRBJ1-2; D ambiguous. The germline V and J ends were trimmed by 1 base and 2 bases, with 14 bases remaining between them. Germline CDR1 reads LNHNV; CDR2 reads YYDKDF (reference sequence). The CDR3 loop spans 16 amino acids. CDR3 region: CATSRGRQVPNYGYTF. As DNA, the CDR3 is TGTGCCACCAGCAGAGGGAGGCAGGTCCCGAACTATGGCTACACCTTC.

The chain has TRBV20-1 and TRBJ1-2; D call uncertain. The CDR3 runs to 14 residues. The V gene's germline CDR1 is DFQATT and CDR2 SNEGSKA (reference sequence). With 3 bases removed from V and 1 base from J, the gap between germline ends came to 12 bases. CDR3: CSASGMDLNYGYTF. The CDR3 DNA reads TGCAGTGCTAGTGGGATGGATCTTAACTATGGCTACACCTTC.

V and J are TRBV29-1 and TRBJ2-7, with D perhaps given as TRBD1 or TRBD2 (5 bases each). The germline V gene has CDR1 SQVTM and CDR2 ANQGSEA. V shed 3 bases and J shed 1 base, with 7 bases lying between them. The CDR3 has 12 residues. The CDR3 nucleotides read TGCAGCGTTGATGGGGGATCCTACGAGCAGTACTTC. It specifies CSVDGGSYEQYF.

The CDR3 nucleotides read TGCAGTGCTAGTACTCAGGGGGCAAACATTCAGTACTTC. It translates to CSASTQGANIQYF. This chain links TRBV20-1 with TRBJ2-4; TRBD1 matches at 8 bases. CDR1 and CDR2 from the germline V gene are DFQATT and SNEGSKA (reference sequence). Losses at the gene ends were 3 bases for V and 6 bases for J; bases not matched to a gene: 4. The CDR3 runs 13 residues.

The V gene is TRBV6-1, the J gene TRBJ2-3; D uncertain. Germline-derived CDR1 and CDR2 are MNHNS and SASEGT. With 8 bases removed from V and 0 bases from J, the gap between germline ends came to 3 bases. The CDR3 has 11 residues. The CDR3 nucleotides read TGTGCCAGCTACAGCACAGATACGCAGTATTTT. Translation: CASYSTDTQYF.

The CDR3 DNA follows: TGTGCCAGCAGCCATCGACTAGCGGGAAAACGGGAGCAGTTCTTC. Translating it yields CASSHRLAGKREQFF. The V and J genes are TRBV7-6 and TRBJ2-1, with 11 bases identical to TRBD2. The J segment lost 10 bases and the V segment lost 5 bases, leaving 10 bases of the junction unmatched. In germline, CDR1 is SGHVS, CDR2 FNYEAQ. The CDR3 is 15 amino acids.

This CDR3 reads CASSGQGSGTDTQYF. CDR3 nucleotides: TGTGCCAGCAGCGGACAGGGGAGTGGCACAGATACGCAGTATTTT. The chain carries TRBV7-2 and TRBJ2-3; TRBD1 matches 9 bases. Per the germline V gene, CDR1 is SGHTA and CDR2 is FQGNSA. Trimming cost V 5 bases and J 1 base; bases outside gene matches: 4. The CDR3 covers 15 residues.

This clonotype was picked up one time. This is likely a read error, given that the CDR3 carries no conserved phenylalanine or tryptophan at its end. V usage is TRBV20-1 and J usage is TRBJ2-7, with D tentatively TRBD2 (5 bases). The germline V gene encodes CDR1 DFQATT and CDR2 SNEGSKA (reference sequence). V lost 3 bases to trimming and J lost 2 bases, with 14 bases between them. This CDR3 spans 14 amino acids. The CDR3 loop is CSASDIGKTYEQYL. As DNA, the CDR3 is TGCAGTGCTAGTGATATCGGGAAAACCTACGAGCAGTACCTC.

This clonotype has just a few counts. The CDR3: CASSDNSGANVLTF. DNA for the CDR3: TGTGCCAGCAGTGACAACTCTGGGGCCAACGTCCTGACTTTC. V and J are TRBV6-4 and TRBJ2-6, with D unresolved. Per the germline V gene, CDR1 is MRHNA and CDR2 is SNTAGT. This CDR3 spans 14 amino acids. The V end was cut by 2 bases, the J end by 0 bases, with 2 bases between.

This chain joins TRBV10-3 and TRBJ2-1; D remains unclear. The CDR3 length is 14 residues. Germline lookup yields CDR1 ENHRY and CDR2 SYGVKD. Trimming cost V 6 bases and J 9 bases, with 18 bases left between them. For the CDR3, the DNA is TGTGCCATCAGCCCAAGTGCCCAGACCGGTGAGCAGTTCTTC. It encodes CAISPSAQTGEQFF.

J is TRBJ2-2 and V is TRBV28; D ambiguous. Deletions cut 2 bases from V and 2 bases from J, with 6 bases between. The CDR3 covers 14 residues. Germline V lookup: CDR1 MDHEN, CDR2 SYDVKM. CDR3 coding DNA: TGTGCCAGCAGTTTAAACAGAAACACCGGGGAGCTGTTTTTT. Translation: CASSLNRNTGELFF. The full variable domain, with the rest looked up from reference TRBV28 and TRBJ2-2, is DVKVTQSSRYLVKRTGEKVFLECVQDMDHENMFWYRQDPGLGLRLIYFSYDVKMKEKGDIPEGYSVSREKKERFSLILESASTNQTSMYLCASSLNRNTGELFFGEGSRLTVL.